This T cell receptor (beta chain) appears in the sequencing data of a study of metastatic and nonmetastatic thyroid tumors. The study, taken as a whole, reports: Within blood and tumor, benign nodules reportedly had significantly lower TCR beta diversity than malignant thyroid tumors did.

Many counts were recorded for this clone. The antigen remains undetermined. Prior to thyroid surgery, none of the patients had received any treatment. The V gene's germline CDR1 is SEHNR and CDR2 FQNEAQ (reference sequence). V lost 5 bases, J lost 0 bases, and 14 bases lay in between. CDR3 size: 16 residues. Per the study methods: Construction of a distant-metastasis classifier for papillary thyroid cancer relied on CDR3 differences across clinicopathological groups. TCRdb re-clonotyped the PCR reads via MiXCR. The V and J calls come from TCRdb's annotation, not from the publication. Among tens of thousands of clones listed, roughly 21% were seen once.

The receptor comes from a male donor with papillary thyroid cancer or a benign thyroid nodule (not recorded which). Some clones in this sample may be carry-over from other donors' samples. The V and J genes are TRBV7-9 and TRBJ2-1; a weak D match, TRBD2 (5 bases). The material sequenced was blood. This CDR3 is CASSTRTSSSYNEQFF. The DNA of the CDR3 is TGTGCCAGCAGCACCCGGACTTCTAGCTCCTACAATGAGCAGTTCTTC.